The present T cell receptor beta chain was sequenced within a study of metastatic and nonmetastatic thyroid tumors. On the study more broadly: For malignant and benign thyroid patients, tumor or nodule tissue and blood were the sources whose repertoires were compared. Study-level findings and limits: Reportedly, malignant thyroid tumors had significantly higher TCR beta diversity than benign nodules, in blood and tumor.

This clone was found many times. As yet, its antigen is unknown. The CDR3 spans 15 residues. The V end was cut by 5 bases, the J end by 0 bases, with 12 bases between. Germline lookup yields CDR1 MDHEN and CDR2 SYDVKM. All patients were treatment-naive before thyroid surgery. Study processing details: CDR3 was compared across clinicopathological groups, and the resulting differences were used to build a distant-metastasis classifier for papillary thyroid cancer. With MiXCR, TCRdb reprocessed the PCR reads. TCRdb's processing, not the authors', yielded these V and J calls. The top ten clones hold about 3% of a sample with over 30,000 clones, 21% of them seen once.

This clonotype was sampled from a male donor with papillary thyroid cancer or a benign thyroid nodule (not recorded which). Some clones in this sample may be carry-over from other donors' samples. Sequencing input: tumor tissue. The chain recombines TRBV28 with TRBJ2-3; no clear D. The CDR3, as DNA: TGTGCCAGCAGTCCCTCGATACCTAGCACAGATACGCAGTATTTT. Translated: CASSPSIPSTDTQYF.